This T cell receptor (beta chain) comes out of a study of response to subunit inactivated influenza vaccine (dated by TCRdb to 2017 to 2018). Notes on the research overall: To follow how T cells responded to a trivalent subunit inactivated influenza vaccine, the researchers relied on deep quantitative profiling of the T cell receptor repertoire. Study-level results and caveats: According to the authors, only a limited number of new T cells may be recruited by each seasonal influenza vaccination.

This clonotype was counted between two and nine times. Its antigen specificity is not known. Base quality data are lacking; no much larger clone is found one base away. The V end loses 3 bases and the J end loses 1 base, and a stretch of 14 bases separates them. CDR1 and CDR2 were assigned from the germline V gene as ENHRY and SYGVKD. Including the terminal cysteine and phenylalanine, the CDR3 comprises 16 residues. CDR3 DNA is the only sequence kept; it has 48 bases, read in frame from the first base. Library generation was performed with RT-PCR. Sequencing took place on an Illumina HiSeq 2500. The public reads were run again by TCRdb, first through fastp at Q25 and then through MiXCR, and only productive beta chains were kept. Each entry merges the rows of one CDR3 protein and shows their most common DNA and genes. Across this sample there are 450,000 to 600,000 distinct CDR3 sequences, with around 8% seen only once. 10% to 15% of the sample is held by the ten biggest clonotypes.

The sequence was obtained from a man aged 50 to 69 who received an inactivated influenza vaccine. Donor details come from another sample of the same person, matched by shared clones. The sample consisted of PBMCs from blood, taken around 25 months after vaccination. This chain is built from TRBV10-3 and TRBJ2-3; the D call is possibly TRBD1 or TRBD2, each sharing 5 bases. The CDR3 reads as follows: CAISDPTLGGTDTQYF. The nucleotide sequence reads as follows: TGTGCCATCAGTGACCCGACATTGGGGGGCACAGATACGCAGTATTTT.